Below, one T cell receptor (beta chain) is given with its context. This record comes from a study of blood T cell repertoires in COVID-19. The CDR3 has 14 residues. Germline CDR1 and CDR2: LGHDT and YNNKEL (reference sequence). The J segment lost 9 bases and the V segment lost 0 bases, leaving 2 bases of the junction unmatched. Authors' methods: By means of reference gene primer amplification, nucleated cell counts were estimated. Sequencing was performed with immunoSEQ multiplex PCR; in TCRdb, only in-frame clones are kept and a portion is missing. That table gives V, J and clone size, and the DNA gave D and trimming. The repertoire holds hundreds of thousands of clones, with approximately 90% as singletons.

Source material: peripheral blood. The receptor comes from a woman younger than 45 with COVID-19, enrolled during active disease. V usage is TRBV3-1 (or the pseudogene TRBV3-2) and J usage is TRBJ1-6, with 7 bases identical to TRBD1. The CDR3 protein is CASSQDYRGSPLHF. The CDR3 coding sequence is TGTGCCAGCAGCCAAGACTACAGGGGTTCACCCCTCCACTTT.